This T cell receptor (beta chain) appears in the sequencing data of a study of long-term antiretroviral therapy in people with HIV (dated by TCRdb to between 2021 and 2023). Turning to the overall study: The earliest samples were collected about a decade before the 2015 WHO recommendation for immediate ART, when ART was typically delayed until CD4 counts fell. This retrospective serial study examined whether starting ART and sustained HIV suppression were associated with changes in the composition and diversity of the TRB repertoire in peripheral blood. From fewer than 35 adults with confirmed HIV infection, the cohort provided approximately 190 cryopreserved PBMC samples, gathered serially across a mean of about six years (range 1-12). Among the 25 to 35 participants with HIV, about a dozen were female. No cross-contamination during QIAcube processing was shown when test extractions of a monoclonal T-cell line were performed alongside a few dozen polyclonal samples. Study-wide findings and limitations: No data were available on ART adherence, viral resistance or therapy changes, limiting inferences about post-ART repertoire changes. Unsorted PBMC were profiled instead of sorted CD4+ and CD8+ T cells because pre-ART samples had limited cell numbers. ART initiation was associated with a significant increase in TRB diversity, but diversity stayed significantly below transplant donor controls even after long-term ART. Owing to limited PBMC availability, only the TCR beta chain was sequenced, without alpha chain pairing. The samples were dated from the mid-2000s to the late 2010s, and the ART regimens that were used may be less effective than current ART regimens. HIV repertoires had narrower CDR3 length ranges than controls, and the network structure suggested an antigen-experienced repertoire that shifted only slightly toward naive after ART. Expanded TRB clones identified before ART initiation dominated the repertoire at all time points, although this dominance fluctuated and declined in many PLHIV after ART.

Inclusion was restricted to participants for whom at least one PBMC sample before ART initiation and at least two post-ART samples were available. Every participant with HIV received treatment in the United States of America. Before DNA extraction, cryopreserved samples of roughly 1-10 million PBMC were thawed and washed. At the time of the earliest PBMC sample, participants with HIV were aged between roughly 20 and 54 years. Per participant, PBMC samples came from 1-4 timepoints prior to ART initiation and 2-8 timepoints following ART initiation, for a median of 7 samples. For every participant, serial HIV viral load, CD4+ T-cell count, ART history and demographic data were obtained. Genomic DNA was extracted from unsorted PBMC with a Qiagen kit on a QIAcube, processed in batches of 12 samples. This clone has a handful of counts. Its antigen has not been determined. It has no much larger one-base neighbor in the sample; base qualities were not kept.

In the germline V gene (reference sequence), CDR1 corresponds to SGHNT and CDR2 to YYREEE. Trimming removed 3 bases from V and 4 bases from J, leaving 7 bases between the germline ends. The CDR3 measures 13 amino acids from cysteine to phenylalanine. Kept here is only the CDR3 DNA, which spans 39 bases and is read in frame from base 1. Sequencing of the TRB variable region was done with the immunoSEQ hsTCRB v3.0 assay at survey level resolution. The targeted TRB sequencing depth was about 40,000-55,000 T-cell genomes per sample. An Illumina MiSeq with a v3 150-cycle kit was used to sequence the pooled TRB libraries. The study's processing was this. Analysis of repertoires was carried out in R inside a reproducible Nextflow workflow spanning QC, data transformation and analysis. LymphoSeq2, an R package for exploring AIRR-Seq data, was used to implement custom analyses. After excluding a handful of samples that yielded fewer than 5000 total TRB sequences, fewer than 200 HIV repertoires remained for analysis. Among the approximately 200 retained HIV repertoires, about 60 were collected before ART initiation and roughly 130 were collected after ART initiation. Each repertoire was downsampled to 5000 TRB nucleotide sequences, and summary statistics were averaged across 100 downsampling iterations. TRB sequences were retained for analysis only if CDR3 regions of at least seven amino acids were present. Two measures captured diversity: a Shannon entropy-derived clonality score and the Gini coefficient. In the repertoire networks, any two of the top 5000 CDR3 amino acid sequences were connected whenever the two sequences differed by an edit distance of one. Antigen specificity groups and MHC restriction were predicted for TRB CDR3 amino acid sequences with GLIPH2. To flag known CMV, EBV, HIV or tissue antigen associations, CDR3 amino acid sequences were matched against VDJdb and McPAS-TCR. Pre-ART, post-ART and control groups were compared with Wilcoxon signed-rank tests and Holm-Bonferroni correction. TCRdb stores this immuneACCESS table with in-frame sequences only. Part of the clones is absent; in the studies checked, under half of the shortfall reflects unresolved V genes, and no reason is known for the rest. For V, J and clone size, that table is used; D and trimming come from the DNA. The sample records around 23,000 clones, over 75% of which are singletons. The ten biggest clones cover around 5% of the sample.

The receptor chain draws on TRBV5-4 and TRBJ2-2; no D segment can be confidently identified. Sequencing used unsorted PBMCs, obtained 0.3 years after starting antiretroviral therapy. The sequence came from a man aged 45-65 years with HIV. The bases are TGTGCCAGCAGCTACTCGTTCACCGGGGAGCTGTTTTTT. This translates into CASSYSFTGELFF.